What follows are 7 T cell receptor beta chains derived from one specimen sequenced in a study of OX40 agonist ivuxolimab in advanced cancers. The method was immunoSEQ multiplex PCR; TCRdb's version includes in-frame clones alone and lacks a portion of them. This sample yields around 58,000 clones, of which 80% to 90% are seen a single time; around 1.5% belongs to the top ten. The source material was CD4+ or CD8+ T cells sorted from blood, sampled in a trial of the OX40 agonist ivuxolimab. Receptors were obtained from an adult with an advanced solid tumor such as melanoma, head and neck, liver or kidney cancer.

The genes are TRBV5-4 and TRBJ2-5, with D perhaps being TRBD1 or TRBD2 (5 bases each). The germline CDR1 and CDR2 sequences are SGHNT and YYREEE (reference sequence). V was pared by 5 bases and J by 5 bases, with 13 bases between. The CDR3 loop spans 13 amino acids. CDR3 bases: TGTGCCAGCAGTACAAGGGACGGGGAGACCCAGTACTTC. This codes for CASSTRDGETQYF. Looking up the rest from reference TRBV5-4 and TRBJ2-5 gives the full variable domain: ETGVTQSPTHLIKTRGQQVTLRCSSQSGHNTVSWYQQALGQGPQFIFQYYREEENGRGNFPPRFSGLQFPNYSSELNVNALELDDSALYLCASSTRDGETQYFGPGTRLLVL.

The V call is TRBV2, the J call TRBJ2-7; D is unresolved. This CDR3 has 13 residues. The germline gives CDR1 SNHLY, CDR2 FYNNEI. The ends were cut back, 6 bases at V and 2 bases at J, with 11 bases in the middle. As DNA, the CDR3 is TGTGCCAGCAGGACGGACGCAGCCTACGAGCAGTACTTC. It is translated as CASRTDAAYEQYF.

The chain joins TRBV5-1 to TRBJ2-7; 9 nucleotides line up with TRBD1. V was pared by 3 bases and J by 1 base, with 5 bases of the junction left unmatched. The CDR3 totals 15 residues. Germline-derived CDR1 and CDR2 are SGHRS and YFSETQ. Here the CDR3 DNA reads TGCGCCAGCAGCTCGGGGACAGGGAGATCCTACGAGCAGTACTTC. It encodes CASSSGTGRSYEQYF.

This clone was counted between two and nine times. This chain uses TRBV30 with TRBJ2-3; D is possibly TRBD2 (6 bases). The CDR3 extends over 14 amino acids. V lost 3 bases to trimming and J lost 4 bases, with 14 bases between them. Germline CDR1 is GTSNPN and CDR2 is SVGIG (reference sequence). DNA of the CDR3: TGTGCCTGGAGCCGCGGCGGGAAGGCAGATACGCAGTATTTT. This translates into CAWSRGGKADTQYF.

This sequence joins TRBV7-8 and TRBJ1-5; 8 bases fit TRBD1. The germline V gene encodes CDR1 SGHVS and CDR2 FQNEAQ. With V trimmed by 2 bases and J by 2 bases, 8 bases remained unmatched. The CDR3 has 17 amino acids. CDR3 in amino acids: CASSLTRGTGGNQPQHF. CDR3 DNA: TGTGCCAGCAGCTTAACCCGCGGGACAGGCGGCAATCAGCCCCAGCATTTT.

This clone was counted a few times. The V call is TRBV5-4, the J call TRBJ1-1; 7 bases are shared with TRBD1. This CDR3 is 15 amino acids long. CDR1 and CDR2 from the germline V gene are SGHNT and YYREEE (reference sequence). Trimming at V came to 3 bases and at J to 1 base, leaving 6 bases not matched to a gene. CDR3 loop: CASSSSQGGNTEAFF. CDR3 DNA sequence: TGTGCCAGCAGCTCCAGCCAGGGGGGGAACACTGAAGCTTTCTTT.

The chain employs TRBV7-2 and TRBJ2-1; D not certain. CDR1 and CDR2 (germline): SGHTA, FQGNSA. V lost 2 bases, J lost 5 bases, and 10 bases lay in between. This CDR3 has 14 amino acids. In DNA form, the CDR3 reads TGTGCCAGCAGCTTACGGGCTAGAAACAATGAGCAGTTCTTC. This sequence encodes CASSLRARNNEQFF.